Included here is one T cell receptor beta chain sequence, with context. No antigen is known for it. Produced via immunoSEQ multiplex PCR; TCRdb's table is partial and in-frame only. The table lists 50,000 or so clones, nearly 98% of them singletons, with 0.55% to 0.65% in the top ten. The sample originates from a study of siplizumab effects on memory and regulatory T cells. The CDR3 runs 13 residues. The germline CDR1 and CDR2 sequences are LGHNT and FRNRAP. Trimming shortened V by 1 base and J by 4 bases, and 8 bases separated the two germline ends. General study findings and limits: Naive T cells seemed more diverse than memory cells; they also seemed major alloresponse contributors.

The clonotype was recovered from a human donor in good health. What was sequenced was naive CD4+ T cells sorted from blood. The chain has TRBV12-5 and TRBJ2-7; D uncertain. The CDR3 reads CASGLGTVYEQYF. The CDR3 DNA reads as TGTGCTAGTGGTTTGGGTACAGTATACGAGCAGTACTTC.